The present T cell receptor beta chain was sequenced within a study of spatial heterogeneity in lung cancer. In TCRdb, the 5' RACE reads were re-called with MiXCR into one record per CDR3 protein. The sample comprises 20,000 to 25,000 distinct CDR3 sequences, around 6% of which are singletons, and 10% rests with the top ten. With 5 bases removed from V and 5 bases from J, the gap between germline ends came to 15 bases. In germline, CDR1 is SGHTA, CDR2 FQGNSA. The CDR3 totals 14 residues. Turning to this clonotype: What it recognizes is unknown.

Study-level findings and limits: Expanded alpha and beta TCR counts within tumors tracked tumor mutation counts. Regional and ubiquitous nonsynonymous mutations were tracked by counts of regional and ubiquitous expanded TCRs, respectively.

This sample's time point: sample taken at primary tumor resection. Samples came from around 70 TRACERx patients with untreated early-stage lung cancer. TCRs were sequenced from unsorted whole RNA of tumor, nontumor lung or PBMC. Source: lung tumor tissue, taken at surgery. This TCR was sampled from a male donor with early-stage non-small cell lung cancer. The chain couples TRBV7-2 to TRBJ1-1, with a weak D call TRBD1 (6 bases). DNA for the CDR3: TGTGCCAGCAGCCCTTGGGGGGGGCGGACTGAAGCTTTCTTT. Protein: CASSPWGGRTEAFF.